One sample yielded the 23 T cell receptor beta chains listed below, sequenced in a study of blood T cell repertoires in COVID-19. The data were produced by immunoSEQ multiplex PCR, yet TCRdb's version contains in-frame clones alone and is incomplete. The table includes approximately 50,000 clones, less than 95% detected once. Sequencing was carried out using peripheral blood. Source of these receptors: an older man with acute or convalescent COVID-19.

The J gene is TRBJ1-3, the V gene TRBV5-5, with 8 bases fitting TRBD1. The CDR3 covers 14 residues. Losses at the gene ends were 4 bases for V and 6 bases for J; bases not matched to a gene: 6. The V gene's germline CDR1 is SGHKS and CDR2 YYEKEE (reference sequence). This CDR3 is CASSAPGQENTIYF. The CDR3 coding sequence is TGTGCCAGCAGCGCCCCGGGACAGGAAAACACCATATATTTT.

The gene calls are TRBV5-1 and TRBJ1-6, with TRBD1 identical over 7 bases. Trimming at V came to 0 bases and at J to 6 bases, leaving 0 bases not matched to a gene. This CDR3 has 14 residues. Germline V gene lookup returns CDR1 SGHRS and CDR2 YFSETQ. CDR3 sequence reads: CASSLDRGNSPLHF. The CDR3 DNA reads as TGCGCCAGCAGCTTGGACAGGGGTAATTCACCCCTCCACTTT.

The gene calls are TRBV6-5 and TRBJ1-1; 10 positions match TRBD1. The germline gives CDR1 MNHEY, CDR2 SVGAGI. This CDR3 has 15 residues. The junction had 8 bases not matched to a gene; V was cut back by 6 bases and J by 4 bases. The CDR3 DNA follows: TGTGCCAGCAGCCAAAGACAGGGGGCGGGCACTGAAGCTTTCTTT. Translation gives CASSQRQGAGTEAFF.

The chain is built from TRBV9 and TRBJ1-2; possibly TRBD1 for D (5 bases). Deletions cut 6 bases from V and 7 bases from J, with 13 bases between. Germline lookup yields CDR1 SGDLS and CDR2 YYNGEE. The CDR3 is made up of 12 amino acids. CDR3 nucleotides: TGTGCCAGCAAGGCGGGGGTCACTGGCTACACCTTC. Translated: CASKAGVTGYTF.

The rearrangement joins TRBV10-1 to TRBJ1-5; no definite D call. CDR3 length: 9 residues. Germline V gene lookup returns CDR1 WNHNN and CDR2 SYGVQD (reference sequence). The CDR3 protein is CGGEQPQHF. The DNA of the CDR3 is TGCGGTGGGGAGCAGCCCCAGCATTTT.

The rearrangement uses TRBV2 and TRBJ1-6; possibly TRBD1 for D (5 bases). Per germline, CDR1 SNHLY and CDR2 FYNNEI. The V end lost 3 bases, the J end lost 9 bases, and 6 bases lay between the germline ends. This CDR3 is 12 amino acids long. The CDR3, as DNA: TGTGCCAGCAGTGATAGGGGTTCACCCCTCCACTTT. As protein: CASSDRGSPLHF.

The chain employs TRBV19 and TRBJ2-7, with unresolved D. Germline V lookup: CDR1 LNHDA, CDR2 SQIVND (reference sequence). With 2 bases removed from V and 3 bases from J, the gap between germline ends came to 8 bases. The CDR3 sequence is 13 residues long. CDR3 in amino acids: CASSIYDNYEQYF. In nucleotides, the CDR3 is TGTGCCAGTAGTATATATGACAACTACGAGCAGTACTTC. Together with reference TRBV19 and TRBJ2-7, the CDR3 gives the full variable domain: DGGITQSPKYLFRKEGQNVTLSCEQNLNHDAMYWYRQDPGQGLRLIYYSQIVNDFQKGDIAEGYSVSREKKESFPLTVTSAQKNPTAFYLCASSIYDNYEQYFGPGTRLTVT.

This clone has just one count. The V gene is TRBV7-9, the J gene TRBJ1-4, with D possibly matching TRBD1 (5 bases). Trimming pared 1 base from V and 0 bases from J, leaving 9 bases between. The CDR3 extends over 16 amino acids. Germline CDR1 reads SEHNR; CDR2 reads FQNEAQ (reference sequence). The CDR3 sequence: CASSLGGGATNEKLFF. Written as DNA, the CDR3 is TGTGCCAGCAGCTTAGGGGGGGGTGCAACTAATGAAAAACTGTTTTTT.

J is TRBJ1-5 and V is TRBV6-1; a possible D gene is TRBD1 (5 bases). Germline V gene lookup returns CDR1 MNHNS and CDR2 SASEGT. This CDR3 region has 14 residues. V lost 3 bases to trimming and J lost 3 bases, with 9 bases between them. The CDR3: CASSDRQNNQPQHF. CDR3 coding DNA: TGTGCCAGCAGTGATAGACAGAACAATCAGCCCCAGCATTTT.

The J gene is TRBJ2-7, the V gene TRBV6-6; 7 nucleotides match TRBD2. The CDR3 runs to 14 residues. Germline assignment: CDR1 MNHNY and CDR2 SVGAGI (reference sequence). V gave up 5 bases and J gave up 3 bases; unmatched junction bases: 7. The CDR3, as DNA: TGTGCCAGCAGTACGGGGACTACTTACTACGAGCAGTACTTC. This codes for CASSTGTTYYEQYF.

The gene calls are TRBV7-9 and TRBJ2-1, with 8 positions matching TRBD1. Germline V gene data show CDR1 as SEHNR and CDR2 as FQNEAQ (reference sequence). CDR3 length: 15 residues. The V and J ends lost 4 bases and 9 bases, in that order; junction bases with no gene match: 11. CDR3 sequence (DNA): TGTGCCAGCAGCTCCAGGGGGCTCGGGGGTGGTGAGCAGTTCTTC. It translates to CASSSRGLGGGEQFF.

The CDR3 DNA is TGTGCCAGCAGCAGTAGCCGGGGCCAGGGGGCTTTCTTT. This encodes CASSSSRGQGAFF. This chain connects TRBV14 to TRBJ1-1, with D possibly matching TRBD1 (6 bases). The CDR3 is 13 residues long. Trimming left V 5 bases short and J 11 bases short, with 18 bases between. Germline V gene lookup returns CDR1 SGHDN and CDR2 FVKESK.

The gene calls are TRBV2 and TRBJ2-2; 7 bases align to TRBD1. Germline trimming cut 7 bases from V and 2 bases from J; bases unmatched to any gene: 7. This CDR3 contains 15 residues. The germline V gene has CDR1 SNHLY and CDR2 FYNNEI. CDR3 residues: CASTRQGPNTGELFF. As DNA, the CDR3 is TGTGCCAGCACAAGACAGGGACCAAACACCGGGGAGCTGTTTTTT.

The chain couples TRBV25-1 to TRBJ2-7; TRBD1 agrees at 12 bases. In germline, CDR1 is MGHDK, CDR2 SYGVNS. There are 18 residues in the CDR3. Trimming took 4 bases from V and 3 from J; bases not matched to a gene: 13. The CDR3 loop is CASSALGQGAPSSYEQYF. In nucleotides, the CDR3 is TGTGCCAGCAGTGCCTTGGGACAGGGGGCTCCGTCTAGCTACGAGCAGTACTTC.

Here the CDR3 DNA reads TGCAGCGCTGAGGGGGCGGACGAGCAGTACTTC. Translated, it gives CSAEGADEQYF. This sequence joins TRBV29-1 and TRBJ2-7, with 7 bases identical to TRBD1. This CDR3 has 11 residues. The ends lost 7 bases at V and 5 bases at J; junction bases unmatched: 5. Germline CDR1 SQVTM, CDR2 ANQGSEA.

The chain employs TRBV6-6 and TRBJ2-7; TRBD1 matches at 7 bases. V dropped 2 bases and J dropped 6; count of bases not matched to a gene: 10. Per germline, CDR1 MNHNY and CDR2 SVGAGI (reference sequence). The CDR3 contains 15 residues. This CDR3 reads CASSYPQTTGAEQYF. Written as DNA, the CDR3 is TGTGCCAGCAGTTACCCCCAGACTACAGGGGCCGAGCAGTACTTC.

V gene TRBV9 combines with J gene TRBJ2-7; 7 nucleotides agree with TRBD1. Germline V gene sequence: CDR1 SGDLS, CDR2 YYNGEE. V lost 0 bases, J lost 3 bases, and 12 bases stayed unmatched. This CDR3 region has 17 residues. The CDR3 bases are TGTGCCAGCAGCGTAGGAGGGTTGGGGACAGCGCGCTACGAGCAGTACTTC. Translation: CASSVGGLGTARYEQYF. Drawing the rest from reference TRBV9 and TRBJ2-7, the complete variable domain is DSGVTQTPKHLITATGQRVTLRCSPRSGDLSVYWYQQSLDQGLQFLIQYYNGEERAKGNILERFSAQQFPDLHSELNLSSLELGDSALYFCASSVGGLGTARYEQYFGPGTRLTVT.

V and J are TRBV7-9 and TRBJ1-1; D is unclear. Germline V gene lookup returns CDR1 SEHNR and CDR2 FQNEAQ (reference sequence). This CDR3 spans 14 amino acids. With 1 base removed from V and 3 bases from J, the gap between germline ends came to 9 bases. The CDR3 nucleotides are TGTGCCAGCAGCTTAGGCCGGTTCGACACTGAAGCTTTCTTT. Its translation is CASSLGRFDTEAFF. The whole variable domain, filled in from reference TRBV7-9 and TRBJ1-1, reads DTGVSQNPRHKITKRGQNVTFRCDPISEHNRLYWYRQTLGQGPEFLTYFQNEAQLEKSRLLSDRFSAERPKGSFSTLEIQRTEQGDSAMYLCASSLGRFDTEAFFGQGTRLTVV.

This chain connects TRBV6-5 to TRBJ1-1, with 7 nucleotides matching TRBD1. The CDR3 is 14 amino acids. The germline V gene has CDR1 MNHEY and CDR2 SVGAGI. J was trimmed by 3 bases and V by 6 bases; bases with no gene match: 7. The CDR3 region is CASRRRQGDTEAFF. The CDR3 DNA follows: TGTGCCAGCAGGAGGAGGCAGGGGGACACTGAAGCTTTCTTT.

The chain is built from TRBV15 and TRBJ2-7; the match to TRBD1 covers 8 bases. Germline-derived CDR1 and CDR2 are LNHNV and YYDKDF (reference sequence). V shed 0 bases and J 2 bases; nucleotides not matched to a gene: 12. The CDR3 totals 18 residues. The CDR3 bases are TGTGCCACCAGCAGAGATCAGGACAGGGCAGGGTGGACCTACGAGCAGTACTTC. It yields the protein CATSRDQDRAGWTYEQYF.

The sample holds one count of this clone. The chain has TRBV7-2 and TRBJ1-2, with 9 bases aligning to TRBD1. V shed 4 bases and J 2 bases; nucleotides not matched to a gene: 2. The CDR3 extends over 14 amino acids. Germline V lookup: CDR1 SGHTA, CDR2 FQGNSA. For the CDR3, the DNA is TGTGCCAGCAGCTCGGGACAGGGAAACTATGGCTACACCTTC. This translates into CASSSGQGNYGYTF.

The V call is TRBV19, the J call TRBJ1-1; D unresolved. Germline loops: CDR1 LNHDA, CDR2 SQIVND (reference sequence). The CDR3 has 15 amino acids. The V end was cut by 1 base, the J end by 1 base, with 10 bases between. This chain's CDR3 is CASSIAPAGNTEAFF. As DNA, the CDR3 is TGTGCCAGTAGTATAGCCCCGGCAGGGAACACTGAAGCTTTCTTT.

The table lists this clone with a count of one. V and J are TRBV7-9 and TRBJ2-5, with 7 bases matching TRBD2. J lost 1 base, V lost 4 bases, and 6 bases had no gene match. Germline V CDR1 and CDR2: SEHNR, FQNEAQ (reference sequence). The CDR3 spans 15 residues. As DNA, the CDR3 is TGTGCCAGCAGCTACCGGGGAGGGGTCCAAGAGACCCAGTACTTC. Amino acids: CASSYRGGVQETQYF. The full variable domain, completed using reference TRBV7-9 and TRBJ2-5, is DTGVSQNPRHKITKRGQNVTFRCDPISEHNRLYWYRQTLGQGPEFLTYFQNEAQLEKSRLLSDRFSAERPKGSFSTLEIQRTEQGDSAMYLCASSYRGGVQETQYFGPGTRLLVL.